This T cell receptor beta chain was documented in a study of CD8 T cells in Susac syndrome. Random hexamers were used to reverse transcribe roughly 0.45 to 1 ug of RNA. Amplification of TCR beta CDR3 used immunoSEQ multiplex PCR across 54 Vbeta and 13 Jbeta. MiXCR was run by TCRdb on the immunoSEQ multiplex PCR reads, yielding one entry per CDR3 protein. The sample has about 49,000 distinct CDR3 sequences, under 95% seen once. The CDR3 has 14 residues. Per germline, CDR1 SEHNR and CDR2 FQNEAQ (reference sequence). V was cut by 2 bases and J by 2 bases, with 9 bases left in between. The T cells that were sequenced for TCR beta were CD8+ and CD4+ cells from blood. Matched for age and sex, the controls were healthy donors. The TEMRA cells underwent FACS enrichment, while the CD8+ and CD4+ T cells underwent negative isolation.

The specimen was CD8+ T cells from PBMCs. This clonotype originated in a human donor in good health. The chain joins TRBV7-9 to TRBJ2-5, with D perhaps TRBD1 (5 bases). This CDR3 is CASSLQGTQETQYF. The CDR3 DNA follows: TGTGCCAGCAGCTTACAGGGCACTCAAGAGACCCAGTACTTC.